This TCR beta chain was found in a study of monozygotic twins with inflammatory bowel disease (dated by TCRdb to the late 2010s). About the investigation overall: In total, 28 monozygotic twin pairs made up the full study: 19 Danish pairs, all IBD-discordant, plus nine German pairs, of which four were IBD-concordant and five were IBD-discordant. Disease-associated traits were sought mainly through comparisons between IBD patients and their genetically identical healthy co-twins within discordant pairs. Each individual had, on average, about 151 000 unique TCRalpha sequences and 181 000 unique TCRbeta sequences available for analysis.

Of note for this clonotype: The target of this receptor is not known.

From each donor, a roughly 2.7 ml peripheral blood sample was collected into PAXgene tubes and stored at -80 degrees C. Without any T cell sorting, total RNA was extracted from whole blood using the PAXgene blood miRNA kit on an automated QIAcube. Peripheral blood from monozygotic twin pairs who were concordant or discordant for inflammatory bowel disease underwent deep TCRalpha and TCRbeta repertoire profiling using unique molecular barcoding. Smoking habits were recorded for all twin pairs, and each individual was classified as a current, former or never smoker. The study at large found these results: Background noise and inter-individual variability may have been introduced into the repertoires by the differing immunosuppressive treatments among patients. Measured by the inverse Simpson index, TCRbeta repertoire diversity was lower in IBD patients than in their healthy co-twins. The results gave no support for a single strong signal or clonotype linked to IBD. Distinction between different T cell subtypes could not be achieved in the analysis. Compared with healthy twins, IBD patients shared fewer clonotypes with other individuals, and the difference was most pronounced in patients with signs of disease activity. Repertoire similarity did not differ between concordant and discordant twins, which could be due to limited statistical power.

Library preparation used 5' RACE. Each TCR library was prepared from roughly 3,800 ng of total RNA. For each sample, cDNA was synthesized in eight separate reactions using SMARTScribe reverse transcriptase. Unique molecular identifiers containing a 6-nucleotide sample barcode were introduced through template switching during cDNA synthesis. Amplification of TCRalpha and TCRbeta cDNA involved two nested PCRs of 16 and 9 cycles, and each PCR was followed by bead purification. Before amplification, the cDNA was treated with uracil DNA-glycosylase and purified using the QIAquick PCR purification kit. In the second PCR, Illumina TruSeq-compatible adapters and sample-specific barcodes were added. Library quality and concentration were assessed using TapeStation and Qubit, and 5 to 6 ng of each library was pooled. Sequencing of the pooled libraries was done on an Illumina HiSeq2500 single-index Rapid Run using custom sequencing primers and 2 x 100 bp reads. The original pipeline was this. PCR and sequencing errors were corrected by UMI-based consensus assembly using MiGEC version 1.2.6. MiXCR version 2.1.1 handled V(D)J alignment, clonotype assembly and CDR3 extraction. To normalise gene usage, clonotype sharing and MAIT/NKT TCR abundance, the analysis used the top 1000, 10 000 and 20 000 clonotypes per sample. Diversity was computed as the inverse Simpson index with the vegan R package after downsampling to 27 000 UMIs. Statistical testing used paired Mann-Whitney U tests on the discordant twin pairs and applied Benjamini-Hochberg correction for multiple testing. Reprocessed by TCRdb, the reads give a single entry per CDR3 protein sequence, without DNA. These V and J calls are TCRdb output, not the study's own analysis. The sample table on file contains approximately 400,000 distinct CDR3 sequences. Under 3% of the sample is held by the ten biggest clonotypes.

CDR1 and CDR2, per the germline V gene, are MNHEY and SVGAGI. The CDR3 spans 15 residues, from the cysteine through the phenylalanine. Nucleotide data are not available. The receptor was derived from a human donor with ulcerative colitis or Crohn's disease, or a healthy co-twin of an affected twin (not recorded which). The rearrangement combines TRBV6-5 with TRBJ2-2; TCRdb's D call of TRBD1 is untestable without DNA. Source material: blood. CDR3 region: CASSYSGTGTGELFF.